The T cell receptor beta chain under discussion was sequenced for a study of blood T cells in healthy people across ages. Through a sample-barcoded 5' primer and a J-beta primer mix, a second PCR was run for roughly 7 to 12 cycles. MiXCR, applied by TCRdb to the 5' RACE reads, yields one record per CDR3 protein. The sample lists approximately 800,000 distinct CDR3 sequences; 58% were seen once. Study-level points and caveats: Age brought a roughly linear fall in TCR beta diversity measured per million T cells.

As to this clonotype: Antigen specificity is unknown.

This CDR3 region has 13 residues. Trimming left V 3 bases short and J 1 base short, with 7 bases between. Per the germline V gene, CDR1 is LNHDA and CDR2 is SQIVND (reference sequence). The source material was blood. The TCR comes from a man aged 25 to 45 in good health. The chain uses TRBV19 and TRBJ2-7, with D unresolved. CDR3 amino acids: CASSISRSYEQYF. As DNA, the CDR3 is TGTGCCAGTAGTATCTCTAGATCCTACGAGCAGTACTTC.